This TCR beta chain was captured by sequencing in a study of CD8 T cells in Susac syndrome (dated by TCRdb to the late 2010s). Background for the entire study: The study used repertoire sequencing to test whether antigen drove CD8+ T cell activation and differentiation in Susac syndrome. The clonality of the CD8+ T cell repertoire was compared across approximately twelve healthy donors, roughly 14 Susac syndrome patients and about 16 multiple sclerosis patients.

In the germline V gene (reference sequence), CDR1 corresponds to DFQATT and CDR2 to SNEGSKA. From V the trimming removes 6 bases and from J it removes 2 bases, while the gene matches leave 13 bases of the junction unaccounted for. From cysteine to phenylalanine, the CDR3 is 16 amino acids long. Only CDR3 DNA remains: 48 bases, in frame from the first base. For this clonotype: Its antigen specificity is not known. Base qualities were left out, and no much larger clone turns up one base away.

Peripheral blood CD8+ and CD4+ T cells from healthy donors, Susac syndrome patients and multiple sclerosis patients were profiled by high-throughput TCR beta sequencing. The multiple sclerosis controls were treatment-naive patients who had stable or active relapsing-remitting disease and met the revised McDonald criteria. Bulk CD8+ and CD4+ T cells were purified by magnetic negative isolation, while CD8+ TEMRA cells were enriched using FACS. Blood was drawn into EDTA tubes, processed within 24 hours, and PBMCs were isolated by density gradient centrifugation. PBMCs intended for TCR sequencing were cryopreserved in liquid nitrogen and thawed later in a water bath at 37 degrees C. The sorted or isolated CD4+, CD8+ and CD8+ TEMRA cells reached a purity of at least 90%. Overall study outcomes, separate from this receptor: The TCR sequencing and HLA analysis was acknowledged to have included a relatively small number of individuals.

RNA was extracted using the RNeasy kit, and roughly 0.45 to 1 ug of the RNA was reverse transcribed with random hexamers. TCR beta CDR3 regions were amplified with the immunoSEQ multiplex PCR assay covering 54 Vbeta and 13 Jbeta segments. Bias from PCR amplification was corrected by using a synthetic template baseline for primer optimization and for computational correction. Concerning the study's data processing: Only productive sequences were kept, with reads annotated to V, D and J genes according to IMGT and analyzed in immunoSEQ Analyzer. Clonality was calculated as one minus the Shannon entropy normalized by log2 of the number of productive unique sequences. For each patient and control, public and private clones were evaluated within the 100 most prevalent clones. Susac-specific clones were defined as absent from healthy and MS cohorts, roughly 1,100 published viral clones and other ImmuneACCESS disease sequences. TCRdb applied fastp at Q25 and MiXCR to the public reads, then kept only in-frame beta chains. Duplicate CDR3 protein sequences are folded into a single record with the most common DNA and genes. The authors' filters were not applied to this entry. This sample is represented by about 150,000 distinct CDR3 sequences; around 95% of them were singletons. Together, the top ten hold 0.14% to 0.15% of the sample.

The sequence links TRBV20-1 to TRBJ2-3, with TRBD2 identical over 8 junction bases. The source material was CD8+ T cells from PBMCs. This receptor was obtained from a human donor with multiple sclerosis. Here is the DNA: TGCAGTGCCCCCGTGGGTAGCGGGGCCCTCACAGATACGCAGTATTTT. The translation is CSAPVGSGALTDTQYF.